This record concerns one TCR beta chain sequence. This clonotype has ten or more counts. Its binding antigen is unknown. Nothing much larger sits one base from this clone, and base qualities are not available. This record comes from a study of T cells after yellow fever vaccination (dated by TCRdb to between 2018 and 2020). As for the study more broadly: The SMART-Seq v4 Ultra Low Input RNA kit was used to prepare libraries from fractions with low cell numbers. To follow T-cell clones before and after both primary and booster YFV17D yellow fever vaccination, bulk TCR alpha and beta repertoires underwent longitudinal sequencing. Two healthy male donors made up the cohort, one aged 18 to 29 years and the other aged 30 to 40 years. Bulk PBMC replicates and cell subsets were isolated from blood drawn at multiple timepoints before and after both primary and secondary immunization. General conclusions and limits of the study: The study included only a couple of donors, which limits how far the findings can be generalized. Most clones expanded after primary vaccination (around 96% of CD4 and roughly 88% of CD8) were re-detected after the booster, suggesting that broad memory maintenance occurred. Computational filtering was needed because FACS-sorted repertoires could contain abundant contaminating clonotypes from the bulk population. The secondary T-cell response was weaker than the primary response but faster, peaking on day 5 instead of day 15. A small fraction of clonotypes showed up in both the CD4 and CD8 compartments, probably as a result of convergent recombination.

Relative to germline, V is missing 3 bases and J is missing 6 bases, with 2 bases of the junction outside any gene match. From cysteine to phenylalanine, the CDR3 is 14 amino acids long. Left in the record is the CDR3 DNA by itself, 42 bases read in frame from the first base. The germline V gene sets CDR1 to LGHNA and CDR2 to YSLEER. The treatment or condition label, as the study defines it: live attenuated yellow fever vaccine strain. A standard Ficoll-Paque protocol was used to isolate PBMCs from peripheral blood. Dynabeads CD4 and CD8 positive selection kits were used to isolate the CD4 and CD8 T-cell fractions. TriZol was used to extract RNA from bulk PBMCs, from CD4 and CD8 fractions, and from dextramer-positive and dextramer-negative fractions. TCR cDNA was made using 5'RACE template switching, a step that added a universal primer site and unique molecular identifiers. Priming of cDNA synthesis was performed from both the TCR alpha and TCR beta constant segments. Library amplification involved two PCR steps, and the second step added sample barcodes and sequencing adapters. Sequencing of the libraries was done on either Illumina HiSeq 2500 (2x100 bp) or NovaSeq (2x150 bp). In the paper's pipeline: MIGEC handled demultiplexing of reads and collapsing into UMI consensus sequences, while MiXCR performed V(D)J alignment. Vaccine-responding clonotypes were identified with edgeR using replicate PBMC samples, with FDR below 0.01 and a log2 fold change above 5 up to day 15 being required. Each bulk clonotype received a CD4 or CD8 identity based on whether the sequenced CD4 or CD8 repertoire contained that clonotype at higher abundance. The public reads were reanalyzed by TCRdb: fastp trimming at Q25, MiXCR alignment, in-frame beta chains only. Rows with a matching CDR3 protein are joined into one entry that keeps the most common DNA and genes. The V and J calls shown here were made by TCRdb, not taken from the authors' results. The sample table holds 200,000 to 250,000 distinct CDR3 sequences, of which less than 9% were seen once. The top ten clones comprise approximately 0.85% of the sample.

Here the chain combines TRBV4-3 and TRBJ1-2; TRBD1 aligns with 12 central bases. This clonotype was obtained from a man in his thirties or forties who received the YFV17D yellow fever vaccine. The specimen comprised CD4+ T cells sorted from PBMCs, sampled 15 days after the yellow fever booster vaccination. The base sequence is TGCGCCAGCAGCCACGGGACAGGGGGCCATGGCTACACCTTC. The resulting protein is CASSHGTGGHGYTF.